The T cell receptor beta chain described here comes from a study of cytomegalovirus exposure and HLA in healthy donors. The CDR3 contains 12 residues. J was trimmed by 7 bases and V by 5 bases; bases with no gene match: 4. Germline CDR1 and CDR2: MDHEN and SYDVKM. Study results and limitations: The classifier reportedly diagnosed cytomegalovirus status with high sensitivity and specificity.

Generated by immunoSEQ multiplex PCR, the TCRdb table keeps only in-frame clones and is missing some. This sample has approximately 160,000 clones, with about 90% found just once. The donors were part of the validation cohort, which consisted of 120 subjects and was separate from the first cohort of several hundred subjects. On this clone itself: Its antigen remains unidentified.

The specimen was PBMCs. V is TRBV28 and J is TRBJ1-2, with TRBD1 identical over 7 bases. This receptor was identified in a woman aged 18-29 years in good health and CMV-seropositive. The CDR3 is CASSTTGSGYTF. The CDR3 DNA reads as TGTGCCAGCAGTACGACAGGGAGTGGCTACACCTTC.